The source of this T cell receptor beta chain is a study of OX40 agonist ivuxolimab in advanced cancers. Turning to the study itself: A diagnosis of hepatocellular carcinoma, melanoma, renal cell or head and neck cancer was present in dose-escalation patients.

The data were produced by immunoSEQ multiplex PCR, yet TCRdb's version contains in-frame clones alone and is incomplete. The sample records about 46,000 clones, roughly nine tenths being singletons. This CDR3 spans 16 amino acids. The germline V and J ends were trimmed by 0 bases and 5 bases, with 14 bases remaining between them. Germline CDR1 is LGHNA and CDR2 is YSLEER. On this clone: The antigen remains unidentified.

Study-wide findings and caveats: Researchers did not determine the expanded peripheral T cells' antigen specificity. Among the lowest peripheral clonal expansion occurred in 0.1-3.0 mg/kg partial responders.

The material was CD4+ or CD8+ T cells sorted from blood, obtained in a trial of the OX40 agonist ivuxolimab. This TCR was sampled from an adult with an advanced solid tumor such as melanoma, head and neck, liver or kidney cancer. The rearrangement links TRBV4-3 to TRBJ2-1; a possible D gene is TRBD2 (7 bases). The CDR3 bases are TGCGCCAGCAGCCAAGAGGGGGCGGGAGAGGACAATGAGCAGTTCTTC. Its protein is CASSQEGAGEDNEQFF.